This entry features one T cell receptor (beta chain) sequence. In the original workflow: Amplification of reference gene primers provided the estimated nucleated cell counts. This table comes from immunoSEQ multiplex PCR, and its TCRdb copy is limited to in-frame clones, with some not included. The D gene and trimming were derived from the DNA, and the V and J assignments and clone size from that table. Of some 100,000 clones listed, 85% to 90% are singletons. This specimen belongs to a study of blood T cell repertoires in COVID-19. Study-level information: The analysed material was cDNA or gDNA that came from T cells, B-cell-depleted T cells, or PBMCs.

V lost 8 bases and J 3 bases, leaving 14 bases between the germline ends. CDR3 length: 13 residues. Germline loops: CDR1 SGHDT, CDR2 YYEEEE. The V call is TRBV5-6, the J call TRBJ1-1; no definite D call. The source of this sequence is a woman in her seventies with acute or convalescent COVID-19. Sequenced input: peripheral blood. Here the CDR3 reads CASLSGLDTEAFF. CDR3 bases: TGTGCCAGTTTGTCCGGGTTGGACACTGAAGCTTTCTTT. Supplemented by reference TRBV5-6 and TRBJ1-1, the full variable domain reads DAGVTQSPTHLIKTRGQQVTLRCSPKSGHDTVSWYQQALGQGPQFIFQYYEEEERQRGNFPDRFSGHQFPNYSSELNVNALLLGDSALYLCASLSGLDTEAFFGQGTRLTVV.